These 25 T cell receptor beta chains share one sample of origin, sequenced in a study of blood T cell repertoires in COVID-19. Profiled with immunoSEQ multiplex PCR; TCRdb holds only in-frame clones, not every one. Found here are around 140,000 clones, approximately 88% of them singletons; the top ten hold roughly 28%. The sample comprised peripheral blood. All receptors derive from a human donor in a cohort sampled during active COVID-19.

The gene calls are TRBV27 and TRBJ2-1; TRBD2 agrees at 10 bases. This CDR3 has 15 residues. V dropped 4 bases and J dropped 4; count of bases not matched to a gene: 4. The V gene's germline CDR1 is MNHEY and CDR2 SMNVEV (reference sequence). The CDR3 DNA sequence: TGTGCCAGCAGTTGGCTAGCGGGGGTTTACAATGAGCAGTTCTTC. It translates to CASSWLAGVYNEQFF.

The V gene is TRBV7-9, the J gene TRBJ1-1; weak D call: TRBD1 (6 bases). V gave up 5 bases and J gave up 7 bases, with 17 bases separating them. The CDR3 is 14 residues long. CDR1 SEHNR and CDR2 FQNEAQ come from the germline V gene (reference sequence). The CDR3 region is CASSPPGVKGEAFF. The CDR3 coding sequence is TGTGCCAGCAGCCCACCAGGGGTGAAGGGTGAAGCTTTCTTT.

A single count supports this clone. The chain uses TRBV7-3 and TRBJ2-1; 9 positions match TRBD1. Germline V CDR1 and CDR2: SGHTA, FQGTGA. The CDR3 loop spans 14 amino acids. Trimming at V came to 4 bases and at J to 5 bases, leaving 3 bases not matched to a gene. The CDR3 DNA reads TGTGCCAGCAGCTCACAGGGGGCGGACAATGAGCAGTTCTTC. The encoded protein is CASSSQGADNEQFF.

The J gene is TRBJ1-6, the V gene TRBV19, with D tentatively TRBD1 (6 bases). CDR1 is LNHDA and CDR2 is SQIVND in the germline V gene (reference sequence). The CDR3 is 14 amino acids. V lost 6 bases and J lost 8, with 14 bases in between. The CDR3 protein is CASRTGPGDSPLHF. Written as DNA, the CDR3 is TGTGCCAGTAGGACAGGTCCCGGGGATTCACCCCTCCACTTT.

The J gene is TRBJ1-1, the V gene TRBV2, with a weak D call TRBD1 (5 bases). The V and J ends lost 7 bases and 1 base respectively, with 19 bases between them. The CDR3 is 16 amino acids. The germline gives CDR1 SNHLY, CDR2 FYNNEI. Here the CDR3 reads CASNLPRGSRNTEAFF. CDR3 nucleotides: TGTGCCAGCAACCTCCCCCGGGGGTCCCGGAACACTGAAGCTTTCTTT.

The chain combines TRBV6-5 with TRBJ2-1, with D perhaps TRBD2 (7 bases). The CDR3 runs 14 residues. V was shortened by 7 bases and J by 8 bases, with 18 bases between the two germline ends. Germline values: CDR1 MNHEY, CDR2 SVGAGI. The CDR3 region is CASTHLRGGDEQFF. CDR3 sequence (DNA): TGTGCCAGCACCCACCTCAGGGGAGGGGATGAGCAGTTCTTC.

The chain has TRBV7-9 and TRBJ2-5, with 8 bases that match TRBD2. The trim removed 5 bases at V and 4 bases at J, leaving 15 bases unmatched. The CDR3 covers 17 residues. Germline V CDR1 and CDR2: SEHNR, FQNEAQ (reference sequence). The CDR3, as DNA: TGTGCCAGCAGCCCCCTGGGTGTCAGCGGGGGCAGAGAGACCCAGTACTTC. Amino acid sequence: CASSPLGVSGGRETQYF.

V is TRBV2 and J is TRBJ2-3; 7 nucleotides match TRBD1. V shed 5 bases, J shed 1 base, and the junction held 6 bases outside the gene matches. Germline V gives CDR1 SNHLY, CDR2 FYNNEI. CDR3 length: 15 amino acids. The CDR3 loop is CASSTDREGTDTQYF. CDR3 in DNA: TGTGCCAGCAGTACCGACAGGGAAGGCACAGATACGCAGTATTTT.

CDR3 nucleotides: TGCGCCAGCAGCCAAGGACAGGCGACCAATGAGCAGTTCTTC. Its translation: CASSQGQATNEQFF. The chain employs TRBV4-3 and TRBJ2-1; D perhaps matches TRBD1 (6 bases). There are 14 residues in the CDR3. Germline CDR1 LGHNA, CDR2 YSLEER. V dropped 1 base and J dropped 6 bases, with 10 bases sitting between them.

This chain connects TRBV2 to TRBJ1-1, with D possibly being TRBD1 (6 bases). Trimming shortened V by 6 bases and J by 4 bases, and 18 bases separated the two germline ends. Germline CDR1 is SNHLY and CDR2 is FYNNEI. The CDR3 has 15 residues. In nucleotides, the CDR3 is TGTGCCAGCAGCCCGCGGGGGCGCCGGGGCACTGAAGCTTTCTTT. Translated, it gives CASSPRGRRGTEAFF.

J is TRBJ2-3 and V is TRBV19; maybe TRBD2 (5 bases). The V gene lost 3 bases and the J gene lost 0 bases, with 7 bases spanning the gap. Germline V CDR1 and CDR2: LNHDA, SQIVND (reference sequence). This CDR3 is built from 14 residues. This chain's CDR3 is CASSIRRSTDTQYF. In nucleotides, the CDR3 is TGTGCCAGTAGTATCCGGAGGAGCACAGATACGCAGTATTTT.

The chain has TRBV5-4 and TRBJ1-4, with a weak D call TRBD1 (5 bases). Germline CDR1 SGHNT, CDR2 YYREEE (reference sequence). The CDR3 is 14 amino acids. The V end was cut by 1 base, the J end by 3 bases, with 7 bases between. The DNA of the CDR3 is TGTGCCAGCAGCTTGTGGACATCTAATGAAAAACTGTTTTTT. Protein: CASSLWTSNEKLFF.

The chain employs TRBV5-6 and TRBJ2-7; no clear D gene. Germline V gives CDR1 SGHDT, CDR2 YYEEEE. Trimming removed 3 bases from V and 0 bases from J, with 7 bases in between. This CDR3 is 13 amino acids long. CDR3 region: CASSSWSSYEQYF. CDR3 coding DNA: TGTGCCAGCAGCTCATGGAGCTCCTACGAGCAGTACTTC.

The rearrangement links TRBV6-6 to TRBJ2-1; 9 bases agree with TRBD2. V shed 5 bases, J shed 5 bases, and the junction held 19 bases outside the gene matches. This CDR3 contains 19 residues. Germline values: CDR1 MNHNY, CDR2 SVGAGI (reference sequence). The chain's CDR3 is CASSLSGQRGARRDNEQFF. For the CDR3, the DNA is TGTGCCAGCAGTCTATCGGGCCAGCGGGGGGCCCGGAGGGACAATGAGCAGTTCTTC.

The chain recombines TRBV15 with TRBJ2-7, with D tentatively TRBD1 (6 bases). V lost 2 bases and J lost 0, with 11 bases in between. The CDR3 runs 15 residues. Germline V gene sequence: CDR1 LNHNV, CDR2 YYDKDF (reference sequence). This chain's CDR3 is CATSRTTGSSYEQYF. The CDR3 nucleotides are TGTGCCACCAGCAGAACGACAGGCAGCTCCTACGAGCAGTACTTC.

The J gene is TRBJ1-2, the V gene TRBV19; 7 positions match TRBD1. With 4 bases clipped from V and 3 bases from J, the junction kept 2 bases outside the gene matches. The germline V gene encodes CDR1 LNHDA and CDR2 SQIVND (reference sequence). CDR3 length: 13 amino acids. CDR3 DNA sequence: TGTGCCAGTAGTAGGACAGGAGACTATGGCTACACCTTC. Translating it yields CASSRTGDYGYTF.

The chain links TRBV18 to TRBJ1-1; a possible D gene is TRBD1 (5 bases). Between the trimmed V and J ends, which lost 3 bases and 5 bases, there was a span of 13 bases. This CDR3 is built from 14 residues. Germline CDR1 is KGHSH and CDR2 is LQKENI. The CDR3 region is CASSPGYGGTEAFF. The DNA for the CDR3 is TGTGCCAGCTCACCGGGGTACGGGGGGACTGAAGCTTTCTTT.

The rearrangement uses TRBV5-6 and TRBJ2-7; possible D gene TRBD2, 5 bases. Germline V lookup: CDR1 SGHDT, CDR2 YYEEEE. With 4 bases removed from V and 6 bases from J, the gap between germline ends came to 14 bases. This CDR3 spans 13 amino acids. CDR3 sequence reads: CASSPWAGSEQYF. CDR3 nucleotide sequence: TGTGCCAGCAGCCCCTGGGCGGGTAGCGAGCAGTACTTC. Filled out from reference TRBV5-6 and TRBJ2-7, the complete variable domain reads DAGVTQSPTHLIKTRGQQVTLRCSPKSGHDTVSWYQQALGQGPQFIFQYYEEEERQRGNFPDRFSGHQFPNYSSELNVNALLLGDSALYLCASSPWAGSEQYFGPGTRLTVT.

The chain uses TRBV9 and TRBJ2-2; 10 nucleotides align to TRBD1. This CDR3 has 15 residues. The germline gives CDR1 SGDLS, CDR2 YYNGEE. After removal of 3 bases from V and 4 bases from J, the junction contained 3 bases not matched to a gene. The CDR3 nucleotides are TGTGCCAGCAGCGCAAGGACAGGGGGCACCGGGGAGCTGTTTTTT. Its protein is CASSARTGGTGELFF.

This clone was detected only once. The rearrangement joins TRBV7-9 to TRBJ1-6; D is unclear. The germline V and J ends were trimmed by 5 bases and 5 bases, with 16 bases remaining between them. CDR1 and CDR2 from the germline V gene are SEHNR and FQNEAQ (reference sequence). The CDR3 runs 16 residues. The CDR3 spells CASSPGASGNNSPLHF. The CDR3 nucleotides are TGTGCCAGCAGCCCGGGAGCTTCGGGGAATAATTCACCCCTCCACTTT.

V usage is TRBV4-3 and J usage is TRBJ1-1; 8 bases map to TRBD1. V lost 4 bases and J lost 1; bases outside the gene matches: 2. The CDR3 runs 14 residues. Germline-derived CDR1 and CDR2 are LGHNA and YSLEER. This chain's CDR3 is CASSLDRGNTEAFF. CDR3 bases: TGCGCCAGCAGCCTTGACAGGGGGAACACTGAAGCTTTCTTT.

In DNA, the CDR3 is TGTGCCAGCAGCCAGGGGATCACTGAAGCTTTCTTT. Its protein product is CASSQGITEAFF. The chain joins TRBV2 to TRBJ1-1; possible D gene TRBD1, 6 bases. V was cut by 6 bases and J by 4 bases, with 9 bases left in between. This CDR3 region has 12 residues. Germline lookup yields CDR1 SNHLY and CDR2 FYNNEI.

The chain is built from TRBV14 and TRBJ1-1; D is ambiguous. Germline V lookup: CDR1 SGHDN, CDR2 FVKESK. The CDR3 extends over 13 amino acids. Trimming took off 4 bases at V and 4 bases at J, with 10 bases between the two ends. The CDR3 here is CASSPQPGTEAFF. The CDR3 DNA sequence: TGTGCCAGCAGCCCGCAGCCGGGCACTGAAGCTTTCTTT.

The chain employs TRBV4-3 and TRBJ2-1; TRBD2 matches 9 bases. Germline lookup yields CDR1 LGHNA and CDR2 YSLEER. This CDR3 is 17 amino acids long. V shed 4 bases and J 2 bases; nucleotides not matched to a gene: 9. The CDR3 is CASSRRDGGGAYNEQFF. CDR3 DNA: TGCGCCAGCAGCCGCCGAGATGGCGGGGGGGCCTACAATGAGCAGTTCTTC.

The rearrangement joins TRBV3-1 (or the pseudogene TRBV3-2) to TRBJ2-6, with 8 bases fitting TRBD1. V lost 0 bases, J lost 0 bases, and 13 bases stayed unmatched. The CDR3 is made up of 21 amino acids. Germline V gives CDR1 LGHDT, CDR2 YNNKEL (reference sequence). CDR3 bases: TGTGCCAGCAGCCAAGATCTCATTCCTGGACAGGGCCTCTCTGGGGCCAACGTCCTGACTTTC. Translation: CASSQDLIPGQGLSGANVLTF.